What follows describes a single T cell receptor beta chain. Its target is unknown. The data belong to a study of resident and recirculating memory T cells in vitiligo. The overall study: Epidermis came from shave biopsies of lesional and nonlesional sites, plus PBMCs. The samples were homogenized without cell sorting before genomic DNA extraction. Findings of the study overall: No unique dominant TCR clone was found in vitiligo lesions. Non-conserved TCRs across sites and patients suggested distinct clones per lesion.

In germline, CDR1 is MDHEN, CDR2 SYDVKM. The V gene end was trimmed by 2 bases and the J gene end by 8 bases; junction bases not matched to a gene: 5. The CDR3 is made up of 14 amino acids. The assay was immunoSEQ multiplex PCR, and TCRdb's table has in-frame clones only and misses some. The sample lists tens of thousands of clones, approximately 90% seen once, with approximately 5.4% in the top ten. Sequenced: blood. The TCR sequence derives from a male donor with vitiligo. The chain uses TRBV28 and TRBJ2-1; 8 bases align to TRBD2. This chain's CDR3 is CASSLPGTRHEQFF. The CDR3 DNA reads as TGTGCCAGCAGTTTACCCGGGACTAGACATGAGCAGTTCTTC.